Following are 5 T cell receptor beta chains from one sample sequenced in a study of blood T cells in healthy people across ages (dated by TCRdb to between 2014 and 2017). The protocol used for the library was 5' RACE. For sequencing, an Illumina HiSeq 2500 was employed. A second PCR of about 6 to 11 cycles was performed with a sample-barcoded 5' primer and a J-beta primer mix. In-frame beta chains were kept once TCRdb had trimmed the public reads at Q25 with fastp and called clones with MiXCR. Here each entry gathers all rows of one CDR3 protein and keeps the most common genes and DNA. This sample holds 540,000 or so distinct CDR3 sequences; less than 25% were observed only once. Around 10% of the sample goes to the ten largest clones. The data also belong to a second study, concerning T cells of mothers and their children.

The sample consisted of blood. The receptors here all came from a boy aged 5-17 years in good health.

This clonotype was seen ten or more times. This chain connects TRBV6-1 to TRBJ2-6; 7 bases line up with TRBD1. With 2 bases clipped from V and 4 bases from J, the junction kept 5 bases outside the gene matches. The CDR3 has 16 residues. CDR1 is MNHNS and CDR2 is SASEGT in the germline V gene. The CDR3 region is CASSEHPDRGANVLTF. Here the CDR3 DNA reads TGTGCCAGCAGTGAACACCCGGACAGGGGGGCCAACGTCCTGACTTTC.

This clonotype was observed at least ten times. The chain has TRBV7-9 and TRBJ2-7; 8 positions match TRBD2. The V segment lost 5 bases and the J segment 2 bases; nucleotides outside the gene matches: 5. Germline-derived CDR1 and CDR2 are SEHNR and FQNEAQ (reference sequence). This CDR3 has 14 amino acids. The CDR3 protein is CASSDSGIAYEQYF. CDR3 DNA sequence: TGTGCCAGCAGCGATAGCGGGATTGCCTACGAGCAGTACTTC.

Regarding this clonotype: A read error may account for a junction end that differs from germline. The chain employs TRBV28 and TRBJ2-3; D might be TRBD1 (5 bases). This CDR3 comprises 12 residues. CDR1 is MDHEN and CDR2 is SYDVKM in the germline V gene. This CDR3 reads CASSPPTGTQYF. The CDR3 DNA is TGTGCCAGCAGTCCTCCTACAGGTACGCAGTATTTT.

V gene TRBV5-1 combines with J gene TRBJ2-4; D unclear. V was cut by 4 bases and J by 5 bases, with 19 bases left in between. The CDR3 covers 16 residues. The V gene's germline CDR1 is SGHRS and CDR2 YFSETQ. The CDR3 bases are TGCGCCAGCAGCGCCGGGTCGAAAGGTCCCCAAAACATTCAGTACTTC. As protein: CASSAGSKGPQNIQYF. Full variable domain (outside the CDR3, taken from reference TRBV5-1 and TRBJ2-4): KAGVTQTPRYLIKTRGQQVTLSCSPISGHRSVSWYQQTPGQGLQFLFEYFSETQRNKGNFPGRFSGRQFSNSRSEMNVSTLELGDSALYLCASSAGSKGPQNIQYFGAGTRLSVL.

This chain links TRBV7-2 with TRBJ1-6, with a tentative D call TRBD1 (5 bases). Trimming pared 4 bases from V and 7 bases from J, leaving 14 bases between. This CDR3 spans 15 amino acids. Looked up from germline, CDR1 is SGHTA and CDR2 is FQGNSA. The CDR3 nucleotides are TGTGCCAGCAGCTCGCGCCGGGACCGGAATTCACCCCTCCACTTT. Translated, it gives CASSSRRDRNSPLHF.